Listed here are 14 T cell receptor beta chains from one sample, sequenced in a study of spatial heterogeneity in lung cancer. The study, taken as a whole, reports: It was found that expanded intratumoral alpha and beta TCR counts tracked tumor mutation counts.

As for time point: sample taken at primary tumor resection. Their cognate antigens are unknown. TCRdb reanalysed the 5' RACE reads using MiXCR and keeps one entry per CDR3 protein. The table has over a thousand distinct CDR3 sequences, about 6% seen once. This specimen consisted of lung tumor tissue, obtained at surgery. Receptors originate from a female donor with early-stage non-small cell lung cancer.

The sample holds many counts of this clonotype. This beta chain represents an off-target read in a library built for alpha chains; its size is of limited meaning. The V gene is TRBV27, the J gene TRBJ1-1; tentatively, D is TRBD1 (5 bases). Germline CDR1 MNHEY, CDR2 SMNVEV (reference sequence). Trimming stripped 4 bases from V and 5 bases from J, with 11 bases between. The CDR3 length is 13 residues. The CDR3 DNA follows: TGTGCCAGCAGTTCCTCATGGGGGACTGAAGCTTTCTTT. Protein product: CASSSSWGTEAFF.

This clonotype was detected ten times or more. The size of this beta chain means little, since it is a stray read in a library made for alpha chains. The chain employs TRBV28 and TRBJ2-3; 8 nucleotides line up with TRBD1. The germline CDR1 and CDR2 sequences are MDHEN and SYDVKM. J lost 8 bases, V lost 1 base, and 5 bases had no gene match. CDR3 size: 14 residues. CDR3 amino acids: CASSLSGQGGTQYF. The CDR3 DNA follows: TGTGCCAGCAGTTTATCCGGACAGGGAGGTACGCAGTATTTT.

By sample share, this clonotype is medium-sized. The library was built for alpha chains, so this beta chain is an off-target read and its size means little. This CDR3 is CASSLRDGDQPQHF. Written as DNA, the CDR3 is TGTGCCAGCTCCCTCCGGGACGGAGATCAGCCCCAGCATTTT. This chain uses TRBV18 with TRBJ1-5, with D tentatively TRBD1 (5 bases). Looked up from germline, CDR1 is KGHSH and CDR2 is LQKENI. Deletions cut 6 bases from V and 5 bases from J, with 14 bases between. The CDR3 is 14 amino acids.

This clonotype is classed as medium-sized. Little can be read into the size of this beta chain, an off-target read in a library designed for alpha chains. This chain connects TRBV6-5 to TRBJ2-5; tentative D call: TRBD2 (6 bases). Trimming took off 0 bases at V and 2 bases at J, with 10 bases between the two ends. Per the germline V gene, CDR1 is MNHEY and CDR2 is SVGAGI. This CDR3 spans 15 amino acids. CDR3: CASSYSRGSQETQYF. Written as DNA, the CDR3 is TGTGCCAGCAGTTACTCTCGGGGGTCACAAGAGACCCAGTACTTC.

The table lists this clonotype with many counts. The library was built for alpha chains, so this beta chain is an off-target read and its size means little. The rearrangement links TRBV6-1 to TRBJ2-5, with 11 bases fitting TRBD1. The CDR3 sequence is 16 residues long. CDR1 and CDR2 from the germline V gene are MNHNS and SASEGT. The junction had 9 bases not matched to a gene; V was cut back by 7 bases and J by 2 bases. This CDR3 is CASIPGQGAFQETQYF. The CDR3 DNA reads TGTGCCAGCATCCCAGGACAGGGGGCATTTCAAGAGACCCAGTACTTC.

Sample share makes this clonotype medium-sized. This beta chain is a stray read from a library made for alpha chains; its abundance is not meaningful. CDR3 residues: CSARRLASQETQYF. The CDR3 nucleotides read TGCAGTGCTAGAAGGCTAGCGAGTCAAGAGACCCAGTACTTC. The chain is built from TRBV20-1 and TRBJ2-5; perhaps TRBD2 as D (6 bases). V gave up 2 bases and J gave up 2 bases, with 12 bases separating them. The CDR3 runs 14 residues. CDR1 DFQATT and CDR2 SNEGSKA come from the germline V gene (reference sequence).

This clonotype has a handful of counts. This beta chain represents an off-target read in a library built for alpha chains; its size is of limited meaning. CDR3 protein: CASSEGIRASRNIQYF. As DNA, the CDR3 is TGTGCCAGCAGCGAGGGAATCAGGGCCTCGAGAAACATTCAGTACTTC. The chain uses TRBV9 and TRBJ2-4; weak D call: TRBD1 (5 bases). CDR3 length: 16 amino acids. CDR1 and CDR2 (germline): SGDLS, YYNGEE. Trimming stripped 3 bases from V and 6 bases from J, with 19 bases between.

This clonotype is classed as medium-sized (0.01 to 0.1%). The size of this beta chain means little, since it is a stray read in a library made for alpha chains. The chain carries TRBV5-4 and TRBJ2-3; D uncertain. The V gene lost 0 bases and the J gene lost 4 bases, with 6 bases spanning the gap. The CDR3 length is 13 residues. From germline, CDR1 is SGHNT and CDR2 YYREEE (reference sequence). The CDR3 DNA reads as TGTGCCAGCAGCTTGGCTGGATCAGATACGCAGTATTTT. Its translation is CASSLAGSDTQYF. Filled out from reference TRBV5-4 and TRBJ2-3, the complete variable domain reads ETGVTQSPTHLIKTRGQQVTLRCSSQSGHNTVSWYQQALGQGPQFIFQYYREEENGRGNFPPRFSGLQFPNYSSELNVNALELDDSALYLCASSLAGSDTQYFGPGTRLTVL.

This clonotype was detected a few times. Being off target in a library aimed at alpha chains, this beta chain has a size of little meaning. This sequence joins TRBV10-3 and TRBJ1-1; D may be TRBD1 (5 bases). The CDR3 extends over 14 amino acids. Between the trimmed V and J ends, which lost 3 bases and 0 bases, there was a span of 8 bases. Germline values: CDR1 ENHRY, CDR2 SYGVKD. The CDR3 reads CAISETGLNTEAFF. Written as DNA, the CDR3 is TGTGCCATCAGTGAAACAGGATTGAACACTGAAGCTTTCTTT.

This clonotype is deemed medium-sized. This beta chain lies outside the target of a library built for alpha chains; its clone size means little. The gene calls are TRBV7-3 and TRBJ2-1; D could derive from TRBD1 or TRBD2 (5 bases each). CDR1 and CDR2 from the germline V gene are SGHTA and FQGTGA. V lost 2 bases to trimming and J lost 2 bases, with 10 bases between them. CDR3 size: 15 residues. The chain's CDR3 is CASSLEVGPYNEQFF. For the CDR3, the DNA is TGTGCCAGCAGCTTAGAAGTGGGACCCTACAATGAGCAGTTCTTC. The variable domain in full, with the rest retrieved from reference TRBV7-3 and TRBJ2-1, is GAGVSQTPSNKVTEKGKYVELRCDPISGHTALYWYRQSLGQGPEFLIYFQGTGAADDSGLPNDRFFAVRPEGSVSTLKIQRTERGDSAVYLCASSLEVGPYNEQFFGPGTRLTVL.

By share, this clonotype counts as medium-sized. The library was designed around alpha chains, so this beta chain is a stray read whose abundance carries little weight. V usage is TRBV5-1 and J usage is TRBJ1-1, with TRBD1 identical over 10 bases. The CDR3 is made up of 15 amino acids. Germline CDR1 reads SGHRS; CDR2 reads YFSETQ. J gave up 4 bases and V 4 bases, and 7 bases lay outside the gene matches. The CDR3 reads CASSTPRTGGTEAFF. CDR3 in DNA: TGCGCCAGCAGCACACCACGGACAGGGGGCACTGAAGCTTTCTTT. The whole variable domain, remainder taken from reference TRBV5-1 and TRBJ1-1, is KAGVTQTPRYLIKTRGQQVTLSCSPISGHRSVSWYQQTPGQGLQFLFEYFSETQRNKGNFPGRFSGRQFSNSRSEMNVSTLELGDSALYLCASSTPRTGGTEAFFGQGTRLTVV.

This clonotype ranks as medium-sized. This beta chain was picked up by a library intended for alpha chains and is off target, so its count carries little meaning. The rearrangement uses TRBV12-3 or TRBV12-4 and TRBJ2-7; 7 bases are a match to TRBD1. V lost 7 bases, J lost 2 bases, and 11 bases stayed unmatched. The CDR3 loop spans 15 amino acids. This CDR3 reads CASTNGTVPPYEQYF. CDR3 sequence (DNA): TGTGCCAGCACCAATGGGACAGTTCCTCCCTACGAGCAGTACTTC.

Points on this clonotype: A library made for alpha chains picked up this beta chain off target, so its size means little. This chain joins TRBV12-5 and TRBJ1-6; D is possibly TRBD1 (6 bases). The CDR3 consists of 14 residues. Trimming pared 6 bases from V and 7 bases from J, leaving 13 bases between. Germline-derived CDR1 and CDR2 are LGHNT and FRNRAP. The CDR3 reads CASGGGSGNSPLHF. CDR3 nucleotides: TGTGCTAGTGGCGGGGGCAGTGGGAATTCACCCCTCCACTTT.

This clonotype is categorized as medium-sized (0.01 to 0.1%). Since the library was made to target alpha chains, this beta chain is a stray read and its abundance is not meaningful. This chain uses TRBV28 with TRBJ2-2; no reliable D call. There are 15 residues in the CDR3. Trimming cost V 3 bases and J 0 bases, with 8 bases left between them. The germline CDR1 and CDR2 sequences are MDHEN and SYDVKM. The CDR3 is CASSLNTANTGELFF. The CDR3 DNA is TGTGCCAGCAGTTTGAACACGGCGAACACCGGGGAGCTGTTTTTT.